Listed below are T cell receptor beta chains from one sample, sequenced in a study of blood T cell repertoires in COVID-19. Some clones are missing from TCRdb's copy, which holds only in-frame ones; the method was immunoSEQ multiplex PCR. The sample consists of some 180,000 clones, 70% to 90% of them appearing once. The specimen was peripheral blood. The receptors here all came from a man in his fifties or sixties with active or convalescent COVID-19. CDR3s include the opening cysteine and the closing phenylalanine or tryptophan. D genes are given only for firm matches. The listing skips clone size in some rows; elsewhere it reads once, few, many or a size class.

abundance	j_gene	v_gene	d_gene	CDR3aa	CDR3nt
.	TRBJ2-7	TRBV4-2	.	CASSQDYTHSYEQYF	TGTGCCAGCAGCCAAGATTACACCCACTCCTACGAGCAGTACTTC
.	TRBJ2-5	TRBV2	TRBD2	CASSGSNGGAAQYF	TGTGCCAGCAGTGGATCGAACGGGGGGGCAGCCCAGTACTTC
once	TRBJ1-2	TRBV5-4	TRBD1	CASSLTGGGGYTF	TGTGCCAGCAGCTTAACAGGGGGCGGAGGCTACACCTTC
.	TRBJ1-2	TRBV30	.	CAWYKIRYGYTF	TGTGCCTGGTACAAGATCCGCTATGGCTACACCTTC
.	TRBJ2-1	TRBV3-1/TRBV3-2	TRBD2	CASSQYSGGANEQFF	TGTGCCAGCAGCCAATATAGCGGGGGGGCGAATGAGCAGTTCTTC
.	TRBJ2-6	TRBV5-1	.	CASSLGAGDLSGANVLTF	TGCGCCAGCAGCTTGGGGGCCGGTGACCTCTCTGGGGCCAACGTCCTGACTTTC
.	TRBJ2-7	TRBV20-1	.	CSASRRGTYEQYF	TGCAGTGCTAGTCGCCGGGGAACCTACGAGCAGTACTTC
.	TRBJ2-1	TRBV29-1	.	CSVRSVGEQFF	TGCAGCGTACGGTCGGTCGGTGAGCAGTTCTTC
.	TRBJ2-2	TRBV7-8	.	CASSPLGSAGELFF	TGTGCCAGCAGCCCTCTAGGCTCGGCCGGGGAGCTGTTTTTT
once	TRBJ1-4	TRBV2	.	CASRRGYNEKLFF	TGTGCCAGCAGGCGGGGGTATAATGAAAAACTGTTTTTT
.	TRBJ2-1	TRBV7-6	TRBD1	CASSSPYLTGGYNEQFF	TGTGCCAGCAGCTCGCCTTATTTGACAGGGGGCTACAATGAGCAGTTCTTC
.	TRBJ1-1	TRBV7-9	.	CASSSPWGGNTEAFF	TGTGCCAGCAGCTCCCCTTGGGGGGGGAACACTGAAGCTTTCTTT
.	TRBJ2-1	TRBV10-3	TRBD1	CAISERPPGTGGWEQFF	TGTGCCATCAGTGAGCGCCCCCCCGGGACAGGGGGTTGGGAGCAGTTCTTC
.	TRBJ1-3	TRBV9	.	CASSNTGYSYLNSGNTIYF	TGTGCCAGCAGCAATACAGGTTATAGTTATCTTAACTCTGGAAACACCATATATTTT
.	TRBJ1-1	TRBV10-1	.	CASSESSRGKAFF	TGCGCCAGCAGTGAGTCGTCGAGGGGGAAAGCTTTCTTT
.	TRBJ1-5	TRBV4-1	TRBD1	CASSQGTGSNQPQHF	TGCGCCAGCAGCCAAGGGACAGGGTCAAATCAGCCCCAGCATTTT
.	TRBJ2-3	TRBV4-1	TRBD2	CASSLGTSGDTQYF	TGCGCCAGCAGCCTAGGGACTAGCGGGGATACGCAGTATTTT
.	TRBJ1-5	TRBV6-5	TRBD1	CASSPDRGGNQPQHF	TGTGCCAGCAGTCCTGACAGGGGTGGCAATCAGCCCCAGCATTTT
.	TRBJ2-5	TRBV5-1	.	CASSSQGSETQYF	TGCGCCAGCAGCTCCCAGGGAAGTGAGACCCAGTACTTC
.	TRBJ1-1	TRBV7-2	.	CASVLNRVGNTEAFF	TGTGCCAGCGTCCTTAACAGGGTTGGGAACACTGAAGCTTTCTTT
.	TRBJ2-3	TRBV2	TRBD1	CASSDPGTGEGAATSTDTQYF	TGTGCCAGCAGTGACCCCGGGACAGGGGAAGGGGCAGCAACTAGCACAGATACGCAGTATTTT
.	TRBJ1-6	TRBV30	TRBD1	CAWSVGQGSSPLHF	TGTGCCTGGAGTGTAGGACAGGGGAGTTCACCCCTCCACTTT
.	TRBJ2-5	TRBV6-1	.	CASSESGGGETQYF	TGTGCCAGCAGTGAATCCGGCGGAGGGGAGACCCAGTACTTC
.	TRBJ1-2	TRBV5-1	TRBD1	CASSLFGQGGYTF	TGCGCCAGCAGCTTGTTCGGACAGGGTGGCTACACCTTC
few	TRBJ1-6	TRBV3-1/TRBV3-2	.	CASSQEGRSLHF	TGTGCCAGCAGCCAAGAGGGGAGGTCCCTCCACTTT
.	TRBJ2-5	TRBV5-4	TRBD2	CASSFGKVAGEETQYF	TGTGCCAGCAGCTTTGGCAAGGTAGCGGGGGAAGAGACCCAGTACTTC
.	TRBJ2-3	TRBV7-8	.	CASSPPGGTRTQYF	TGTGCCAGCAGCCCCCCGGGGGGCACCCGTACGCAGTATTTT
.	TRBJ2-7	TRBV19	TRBD1	CASSGRQGAEHEQYF	TGTGCCAGTAGTGGACGACAGGGGGCGGAACACGAGCAGTACTTC
.	TRBJ2-5	TRBV4-2	.	CASSQYGGVETQYF	TGTGCCAGCAGCCAATACGGGGGAGTCGAGACCCAGTACTTC
.	TRBJ1-2	TRBV7-9	.	CASSPPEGGYTF	TGTGCCAGCAGCCCCCCGGAGGGCGGCTACACCTTC
.	TRBJ1-5	TRBV28	.	CASKPFLNQPQHF	TGTGCCAGCAAACCTTTCCTAAATCAGCCCCAGCATTTT
.	TRBJ1-1	TRBV2	TRBD1	CASNFGTGNTEAFF	TGTGCCAGCAATTTCGGGACAGGGAACACTGAAGCTTTCTTT
.	TRBJ2-2	TRBV7-9	.	CASSLMSLNTGELFF	TGTGCCAGCAGCTTAATGAGCCTAAACACCGGGGAGCTGTTTTTT